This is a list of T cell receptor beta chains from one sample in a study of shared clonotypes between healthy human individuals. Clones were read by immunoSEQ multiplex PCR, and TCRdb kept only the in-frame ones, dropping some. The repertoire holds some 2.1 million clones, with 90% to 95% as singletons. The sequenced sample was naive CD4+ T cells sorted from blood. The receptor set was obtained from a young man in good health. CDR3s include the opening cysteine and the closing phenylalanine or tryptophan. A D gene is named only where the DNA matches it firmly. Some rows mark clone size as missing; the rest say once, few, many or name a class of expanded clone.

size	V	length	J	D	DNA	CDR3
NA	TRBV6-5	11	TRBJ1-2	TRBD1	TGTGCCAGCAGTACAGGGGGAGGCTACACCTTC	CASSTGGGYTF
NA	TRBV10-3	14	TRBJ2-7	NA	TGTGCCATCAGTGATCGACTCTCCCAATACGAGCAGTACTTC	CAISDRLSQYEQYF
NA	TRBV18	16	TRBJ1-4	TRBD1	TGTGCCAGCTCACCTTGGGACAGGGGAACTAATGAAAAACTGTTTTTT	CASSPWDRGTNEKLFF
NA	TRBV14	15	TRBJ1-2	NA	TGTGCCAGCAGCCAAGGCTGGCAGGGTCGAATTGGCTACACCTTC	CASSQGWQGRIGYTF
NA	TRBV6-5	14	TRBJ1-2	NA	TGTGCCAGCAGTTTTTCAGCCGTAAACTATGGCTACACCTTC	CASSFSAVNYGYTF
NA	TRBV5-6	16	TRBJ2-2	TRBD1	TGTGCCAGCAGCTCCGGGACAGTGCGGAACACCGGGGAGCTGTTTTTT	CASSSGTVRNTGELFF
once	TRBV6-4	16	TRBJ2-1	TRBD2	TGTGCCAGCAGTACTAGCGGGAGGAGCTCCTACAATGAGCAGTTCTTC	CASSTSGRSSYNEQFF
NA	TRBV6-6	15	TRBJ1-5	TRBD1	TGTGCCAGCAGTTACTTAACAGGGGGAAATCAGCCCCAGCATTTT	CASSYLTGGNQPQHF
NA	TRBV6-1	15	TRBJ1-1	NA	TGTGCCAGCAGTGATAGATTAGGACGGAGGACTGAAGCTTTCTTT	CASSDRLGRRTEAFF
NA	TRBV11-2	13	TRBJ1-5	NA	TGTGCCAGCAGCTCCTGGGGAAATCAGCCCCAGCATTTT	CASSSWGNQPQHF
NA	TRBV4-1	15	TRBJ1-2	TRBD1	TGCGCCAGCAGCCATCCGGGACAGTTTAACTATGGCTACACCTTC	CASSHPGQFNYGYTF
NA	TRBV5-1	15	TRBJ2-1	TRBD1	TGCGCCAGCAGCCCGGGACAGGGGGCGGACAATGAGCAGTTCTTC	CASSPGQGADNEQFF
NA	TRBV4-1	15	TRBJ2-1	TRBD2	TGCGCCAGCAGCCAACTACTAGCGGGCTACAATGAGCAGTTCTTC	CASSQLLAGYNEQFF
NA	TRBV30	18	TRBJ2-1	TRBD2	TGTGCCTGGAGTTACACCAGGACTAGCGGAGACTCCTACAATGAGCAGTTCTTC	CAWSYTRTSGDSYNEQFF
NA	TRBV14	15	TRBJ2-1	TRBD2	TGTGCCAGCAGCCCGACTAGCGGGAGTCGGGTAGAGCAGTTCTTC	CASSPTSGSRVEQFF
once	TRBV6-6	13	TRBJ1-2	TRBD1	TGTGCCAGCAGCCAACAGGGGGCGTGGGGCTACACCTTC	CASSQQGAWGYTF
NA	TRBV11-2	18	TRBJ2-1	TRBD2	TGTGCCAGCAGCGATACTAGCGGGAGACCGGCATACTACAATGAGCAGTTCTTC	CASSDTSGRPAYYNEQFF
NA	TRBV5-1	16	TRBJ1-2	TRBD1	TGCGCCAGCAGCTTGGGATATAAACAGGGGGCGCAGGGCTACACCTTC	CASSLGYKQGAQGYTF
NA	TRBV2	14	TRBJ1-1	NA	TGTGCCAGCAGTAGGGAGGGGTTGAACACTGAAGCTTTCTTT	CASSREGLNTEAFF
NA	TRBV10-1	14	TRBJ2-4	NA	TGCGCCAGCAGCGAGAGCCTAGCCAAAAACATTCAGTACTTC	CASSESLAKNIQYF
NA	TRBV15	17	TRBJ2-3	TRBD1	TGTGCCACCAGCAGAACCCCTACAGGGGAAAGCACAGATACGCAGTATTTT	CATSRTPTGESTDTQYF
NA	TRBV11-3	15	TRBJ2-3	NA	TGTGCCAGCAGCTTACACGGGGGAACCACAGATACGCAGTATTTT	CASSLHGGTTDTQYF
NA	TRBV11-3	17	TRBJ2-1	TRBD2	TGTGCCAGCAGCTTAGATACCCGGGCTAGCGGGAGCGATGAGCAGTTCTTC	CASSLDTRASGSDEQFF
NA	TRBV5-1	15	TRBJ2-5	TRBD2	TGCGCCAGCAGCTTGGGGGGAGCGGGGCAAGAGACCCAGTACTTC	CASSLGGAGQETQYF